The 7 T cell receptor beta chains below all came from one sample that was sequenced in a study of blood T cell repertoires in COVID-19. The protocol was immunoSEQ multiplex PCR, while the TCRdb copy is restricted to in-frame clones and leaves out a portion. The data contain about 260,000 clones, just under 90% of them singletons. What was sequenced was PBMCs or T cells enriched from blood (not recorded which). The source is a man in his fifties who had been exposed to COVID-19.

The CDR3 reads CASSLSPGQRRSGQYF. CDR3 nucleotides: TGCGCCAGCAGCTTGTCACCGGGACAGAGAAGATCGGGGCAGTACTTC. The rearrangement uses TRBV5-1 and TRBJ2-7; 7 bases map to TRBD1. Germline V gene sequence: CDR1 SGHRS, CDR2 YFSETQ. J lost 9 bases, V lost 1 base, and 16 bases had no gene match. CDR3 length: 16 residues.

The V gene is TRBV15, the J gene TRBJ1-4; no definite D call. V was shortened by 1 base and J by 6 bases, with 12 bases between the two germline ends. CDR3 length equals 15 residues. Germline V gene sequence: CDR1 LNHNV, CDR2 YYDKDF (reference sequence). DNA for the CDR3: TGTGCCACCAGCAGAGTTGCGTTCCCCGATGAAAAACTGTTTTTT. This sequence encodes CATSRVAFPDEKLFF.

The chain has TRBV5-8 and TRBJ2-3; a weak D match, TRBD2 (5 bases). Germline CDR1 SGHTS, CDR2 YDEGEE. V shed 2 bases and J shed 3 bases, with 7 bases lying between them. This CDR3 has 13 residues. CDR3 sequence (DNA): TGTGCCAGCAGCTTACGGGGTACAGATACGCAGTATTTT. This encodes CASSLRGTDTQYF. The whole variable domain, remainder taken from reference TRBV5-8 and TRBJ2-3, is EAGVTQSPTHLIKTRGQQATLRCSPISGHTSVYWYQQALGLGLQFLLWYDEGEERNRGNFPPRFSGRQFPNYSSELNVNALELEDSALYLCASSLRGTDTQYFGPGTRLTVL.

The sample holds one count of this clone. The rearrangement links TRBV3-1 (or the pseudogene TRBV3-2) to TRBJ1-3, with D maybe TRBD1 (6 bases). The CDR3 is 16 residues long. V was pared by 4 bases and J by 2 bases, with 15 bases between. Per germline, CDR1 LGHDT and CDR2 YNNKEL (reference sequence). CDR3 nucleotides: TGTGCCAGCAGCCTTACAGGGTCAGGGCCTGGAAACACCATATATTTT. It yields the protein CASSLTGSGPGNTIYF.

The chain links TRBV11-3 to TRBJ2-3; 7 nucleotides agree with TRBD1. Germline V gene lookup returns CDR1 SGHNT and CDR2 YENEEA. The CDR3 sequence is 13 residues long. V trimming: 5 bases; J trimming: 4 bases; junction bases outside the gene matches: 3. The CDR3 region is CASSVTGADTQYF. CDR3 sequence (DNA): TGTGCCAGCAGCGTAACAGGGGCAGATACGCAGTATTTT.

This CDR3 is CASSLLALSSYNEQFF. DNA of the CDR3: TGTGCCAGCAGCTTATTAGCGCTCTCGTCCTACAATGAGCAGTTCTTC. This sequence joins TRBV7-9 and TRBJ2-1; a possible D gene is TRBD2 (5 bases). The CDR3 length is 16 residues. Germline V gene sequence: CDR1 SEHNR, CDR2 FQNEAQ (reference sequence). Trimming removed 2 bases from V and 1 base from J, with 12 bases in between. Together with reference TRBV7-9 and TRBJ2-1, the CDR3 gives the full variable domain: DTGVSQNPRHKITKRGQNVTFRCDPISEHNRLYWYRQTLGQGPEFLTYFQNEAQLEKSRLLSDRFSAERPKGSFSTLEIQRTEQGDSAMYLCASSLLALSSYNEQFFGPGTRLTVL.

The gene calls are TRBV5-1 and TRBJ1-5, with 11 bases identical to TRBD1. Trimming at V came to 3 bases and at J to 2 bases, leaving 4 bases not matched to a gene. The germline V gene encodes CDR1 SGHRS and CDR2 YFSETQ. This CDR3 comprises 16 residues. CDR3 nucleotides: TGCGCCAGCAGCTGGGGACAGGGGGAGGGCAATCAGCCCCAGCATTTT. Protein product: CASSWGQGEGNQPQHF.